Shown below are 21 T cell receptor beta chains from a single sample sequenced in a study of spatial heterogeneity in lung cancer. TCRdb independently ran MiXCR on the 5' RACE reads; one entry per CDR3 protein. The table lists some 39,000 distinct CDR3 sequences, 6.5% to 8.5% of them singletons. Regarding time point: sample taken at primary tumor resection. Whole RNA, which was extracted from tumor, nontumor lung tissue or frozen PBMC, was sequenced without any cell sorting. The specimen comprised PBMCs, sampled at surgery. The receptors were gathered from a female donor with early-stage non-small cell lung cancer.

This clonotype has just a few counts. V usage is TRBV27 and J usage is TRBJ1-2, with a weak D call TRBD1 (5 bases). CDR1 is MNHEY, CDR2 SMNVEV, per germline (reference sequence). V dropped 2 bases and J dropped 8 bases, with 12 bases sitting between them. This CDR3 comprises 13 residues. CDR3 protein: CASSLNAGHGYTF. The CDR3 DNA reads as TGTGCCAGCAGTTTAAATGCAGGGCACGGCTACACCTTC.

This clonotype was detected many times. The chain links TRBV7-3 to TRBJ2-3, with TRBD1 as a possible D gene (5 bases). The CDR3 covers 15 residues. With 5 bases removed from V and 0 bases from J, the gap between germline ends came to 12 bases. Germline V gene lookup returns CDR1 SGHTA and CDR2 FQGTGA. CDR3 nucleotide sequence: TGTGCCAGCAGCCAGGGTCCGACCAGCACAGATACGCAGTATTTT. Translated, it gives CASSQGPTSTDTQYF. The full variable domain, rest sourced from reference TRBV7-3 and TRBJ2-3, is GAGVSQTPSNKVTEKGKYVELRCDPISGHTALYWYRQSLGQGPEFLIYFQGTGAADDSGLPNDRFFAVRPEGSVSTLKIQRTERGDSAVYLCASSQGPTSTDTQYFGPGTRLTVL.

As to this clonotype: A much larger clone is a single base away; this may be a read error. The rearrangement uses TRBV29-1 and TRBJ1-2; 7 bases align to TRBD1. This CDR3 comprises 14 residues. V lost 5 bases to trimming and J lost 4 bases; unmatched junction nucleotides: 10. CDR1 and CDR2 from the germline V gene are SQVTM and ANQGSEA. This CDR3 is CSVSYLTGIYGYTF. CDR3 bases: TGCAGCGTTAGCTATTTGACAGGGATCTATGGCTACACCTTC.

The V and J genes are TRBV27 and TRBJ2-3; 11 nucleotides match TRBD2. The junction had 9 bases not matched to a gene; V was cut back by 10 bases and J by 0 bases. CDR1 MNHEY and CDR2 SMNVEV come from the germline V gene (reference sequence). The CDR3 totals 16 residues. The CDR3 DNA is TGTGCCACCTCCTCACTAGCGGGGGCTAGCACAGATACGCAGTATTTT. Protein: CATSSLAGASTDTQYF.

This clonotype was picked up a small number of times. This sequence joins TRBV7-2 and TRBJ2-3; D may be TRBD2 (6 bases). Per germline, CDR1 SGHTA and CDR2 FQGNSA. V lost 2 bases and J lost 6, with 18 bases in between. CDR3 length: 16 amino acids. This CDR3 is CASSLTPSGVSDTQYF. CDR3 DNA sequence: TGTGCCAGCAGCTTAACCCCTTCGGGGGTATCCGATACGCAGTATTTT.

In its sample, this clonotype was seen a few times. The gene calls are TRBV7-6 and TRBJ2-1, with D possibly being TRBD2 (5 bases). V shed 5 bases and J shed 9 bases, with 11 bases lying between them. Germline lookup yields CDR1 SGHVS and CDR2 FNYEAQ. The CDR3 has 12 residues. CDR3 sequence: CASSPRDGEQFF. The CDR3 nucleotides are TGTGCCAGCAGCCCCCGGGATGGTGAGCAGTTCTTC.

This rearrangement joins TRBV20-1 to TRBJ1-2; 7 bases agree with TRBD1. V gave up 5 bases and J gave up 6 bases; unmatched junction bases: 9. Germline V gene data show CDR1 as DFQATT and CDR2 as SNEGSKA (reference sequence). The CDR3 is 13 amino acids. CDR3 sequence: CSAPDREVNGYTF. As DNA, the CDR3 is TGCAGTGCTCCCGACAGGGAAGTGAATGGCTACACCTTC.

This clonotype appeared a single time. A read error is likely, as this CDR3 ends without the conserved phenylalanine or tryptophan. The chain recombines TRBV29-1 with TRBJ1-1, with unresolved D. This CDR3 region has 11 residues. Trimming removed 5 bases at V and 9 bases at J, with 13 bases between. Looked up from germline, CDR1 is SQVTM and CDR2 is ANQGSEA. CDR3 DNA: TGCAGCGTTTTCAGTCTAGGAAAAGCTTTCATT. Its protein product is CSVFSLGKAFI.

The table lists this clonotype with many counts. It is unclear where the CDR3 begins or ends on the DNA, so no DNA is shown, and the CDR3 is as TCRdb lists it. The chain carries TRBV27 and TRBJ1-5; TRBD1, as called in the table, went unchecked against the DNA. Germline CDR1 MNHEY, CDR2 SMNVEV (reference sequence). The CDR3 extends over 16 residues, inclusive of both ends. The CDR3 loop is CASSSSGRGRNQPQHF.

This clonotype was counted many times. The chain is built from TRBV27 and TRBJ2-7; the match to TRBD1 covers 9 bases. The CDR3 sequence is 16 residues long. The V segment lost 7 bases and the J segment 6 bases; nucleotides outside the gene matches: 16. Per the germline V gene, CDR1 is MNHEY and CDR2 is SMNVEV (reference sequence). CDR3 region: CASKGEVGTGPPEQYF. CDR3 in DNA: TGTGCCAGCAAAGGGGAGGTAGGGACAGGGCCACCCGAGCAGTACTTC.

The chain uses TRBV7-9 and TRBJ2-4; weak D call: TRBD1 (5 bases). Germline values: CDR1 SEHNR, CDR2 FQNEAQ (reference sequence). V lost 3 bases, J lost 0 bases, and 9 bases lay in between. The CDR3 length is 15 residues. CDR3 DNA: TGTGCCAGCAGCTTTCAGGGATTAGCCAAAAACATTCAGTACTTC. Amino acid sequence: CASSFQGLAKNIQYF.

This clonotype was recorded many times. The rearrangement joins TRBV30 to TRBJ1-6, with D maybe TRBD1 (5 bases). Trimming cost V 2 bases and J 7 bases, with 9 bases left between them. This CDR3 has 13 amino acids. Germline loops: CDR1 GTSNPN, CDR2 SVGIG (reference sequence). In DNA, the CDR3 is TGTGCCTGGAGTCTTGGGGCCAATTCACCCCTCCACTTT. This encodes CAWSLGANSPLHF.

This clonotype has a count of ten or more. V usage is TRBV9 and J usage is TRBJ1-4; 9 bases map to TRBD1. The V gene's germline CDR1 is SGDLS and CDR2 YYNGEE. V lost 4 bases to trimming and J lost 8 bases; unmatched junction nucleotides: 6. The CDR3 has 14 residues. CDR3 in amino acids: CASSTGGYQEKLFF. CDR3 DNA: TGTGCCAGCAGCACAGGGGGCTATCAGGAAAAACTGTTTTTT.

This clonotype has a count of ten or more. This rearrangement joins TRBV6-2 or TRBV6-3 to TRBJ2-1; D is perhaps TRBD1 (6 bases). V gave up 10 bases and J gave up 4 bases, with 17 bases separating them. Per the germline V gene, CDR1 is MNHEY and CDR2 is SVGEGT. This CDR3 contains 14 residues. This CDR3 reads CATLQAGAYNEQFF. DNA for the CDR3: TGTGCCACCCTCCAGGCAGGGGCGTACAATGAGCAGTTCTTC.

The chain carries TRBV5-1 and TRBJ2-3, with D maybe TRBD2 (5 bases). Germline V lookup: CDR1 SGHRS, CDR2 YFSETQ. The CDR3 runs 17 residues. V lost 0 bases, J lost 0 bases, and 14 bases lay in between. CDR3 loop: CASSLGPASWSTDTQYF. The CDR3, as DNA: TGCGCCAGCAGCTTGGGCCCGGCTAGCTGGAGCACAGATACGCAGTATTTT.

In its sample, this clonotype was seen a few times. The chain is built from TRBV27 and TRBJ1-5; D not resolved. This CDR3 is 17 amino acids long. Trimming took 6 bases from V and 0 from J, leaving 18 bases between them. Germline V gene sequence: CDR1 MNHEY, CDR2 SMNVEV (reference sequence). CDR3 DNA: TGTGCCAGCAGGAAAAGTCCAGCCGAATATAGCAATCAGCCCCAGCATTTT. This gives the protein CASRKSPAEYSNQPQHF.

This chain uses TRBV3-1 with TRBJ2-1, with TRBD2 matching 13 bases. J lost 3 bases, V lost 4 bases, and 9 bases had no gene match. Germline V gene data show CDR1 as LGHDT and CDR2 as YNNKEL (reference sequence). The CDR3 is 18 residues long. The CDR3 is CASSPQTGLAGIYNEQFF. The CDR3 coding sequence is TGTGCCAGCAGCCCCCAGACGGGACTAGCGGGGATCTACAATGAGCAGTTCTTC.

This clonotype was observed a handful of times. Here the CDR3 DNA reads TGCAGTGCTAAAATTGGGGGTACTGGAAACACCATATATTTT. Translation gives CSAKIGGTGNTIYF. V usage is TRBV20-1 and J usage is TRBJ1-3, with TRBD1 as a possible D gene (5 bases). The V gene lost 4 bases and the J gene lost 2 bases, with 12 bases spanning the gap. CDR1 and CDR2 from the germline V gene are DFQATT and SNEGSKA (reference sequence). The CDR3 has 14 amino acids.

In this sample, this clonotype turned up many times. The V gene is TRBV4-1, the J gene TRBJ1-2, with D tentatively TRBD1 (5 bases). Germline values: CDR1 MGHRA, CDR2 YSYEKL. The CDR3 has 15 amino acids. The V gene lost 0 bases and the J gene lost 4 bases, with 12 bases spanning the gap. CDR3 nucleotide sequence: TGCGCCAGCAGCCAAGACAGGTATCAGGGCTATGGCTACACCTTC. Translation gives CASSQDRYQGYGYTF.

The chain carries TRBV11-2 and TRBJ2-4, with D uncertain. V lost 4 bases and J 7 bases, leaving 14 bases between the germline ends. The germline gives CDR1 SGHAT, CDR2 FQNNGV. This CDR3 has 14 residues. The CDR3 bases are TGTGCCAGCAGCTCATGCCTCCAAGGGAACATTCAGTACTTC. Translating it yields CASSSCLQGNIQYF.

This clonotype was detected many times. The rearrangement uses TRBV4-3 and TRBJ1-2, with D possibly matching TRBD1 (6 bases). Trimming cost V 3 bases and J 4 bases, with 18 bases left between them. CDR1 LGHNA and CDR2 YSLEER come from the germline V gene. The CDR3 has 16 residues. CDR3 sequence: CASSHLKQGSSYGYTF. DNA of the CDR3: TGCGCCAGCAGCCACCTAAAACAGGGCAGTAGCTATGGCTACACCTTC.